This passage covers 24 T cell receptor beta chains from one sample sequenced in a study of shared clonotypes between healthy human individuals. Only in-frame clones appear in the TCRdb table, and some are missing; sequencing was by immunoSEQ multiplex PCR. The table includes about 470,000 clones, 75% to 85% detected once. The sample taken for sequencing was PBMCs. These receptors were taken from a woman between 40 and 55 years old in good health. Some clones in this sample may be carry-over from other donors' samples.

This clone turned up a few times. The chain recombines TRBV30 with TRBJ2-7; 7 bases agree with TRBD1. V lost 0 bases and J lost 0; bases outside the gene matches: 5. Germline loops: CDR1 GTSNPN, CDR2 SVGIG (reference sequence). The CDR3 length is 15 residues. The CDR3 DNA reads TGTGCCTGGAGTGTACCGACAGGGAGCTCCTACGAGCAGTACTTC. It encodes CAWSVPTGSSYEQYF.

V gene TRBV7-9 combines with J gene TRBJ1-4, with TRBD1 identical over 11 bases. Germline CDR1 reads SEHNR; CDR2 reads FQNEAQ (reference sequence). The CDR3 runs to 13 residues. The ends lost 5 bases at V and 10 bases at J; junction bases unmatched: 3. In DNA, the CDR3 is TGTGCCAGCAGCCCGGGACAGGGGGGAAAACTGTTTTTT. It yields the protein CASSPGQGGKLFF.

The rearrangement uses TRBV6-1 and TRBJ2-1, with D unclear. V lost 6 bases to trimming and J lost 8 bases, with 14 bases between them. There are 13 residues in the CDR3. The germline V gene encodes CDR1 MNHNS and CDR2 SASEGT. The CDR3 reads CASRDALRHEQFF. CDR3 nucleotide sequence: TGTGCCAGCAGAGACGCCCTCAGGCATGAGCAGTTCTTC.

CDR3 coding DNA: TGTGCCGATAAAGTCTACGAGCAGTACTTC. As protein: CADKVYEQYF. J is TRBJ2-5 and V is TRBV6-5; D uncertain. The better agreement between TRBJ2-7 and the DNA end casts doubt on the J call. Germline-derived CDR1 and CDR2 are MNHEY and SVGAGI. The CDR3 runs to 10 residues.

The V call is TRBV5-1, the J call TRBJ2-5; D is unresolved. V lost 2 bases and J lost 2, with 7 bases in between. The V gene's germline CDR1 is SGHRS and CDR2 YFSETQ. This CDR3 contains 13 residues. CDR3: CASSFGQQETQYF. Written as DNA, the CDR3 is TGCGCCAGCAGCTTCGGGCAGCAAGAGACCCAGTACTTC.

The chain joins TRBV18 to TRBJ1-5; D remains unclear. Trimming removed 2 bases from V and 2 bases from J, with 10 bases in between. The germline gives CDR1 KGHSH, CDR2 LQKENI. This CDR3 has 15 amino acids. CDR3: CASSPGNSGNQPQHF. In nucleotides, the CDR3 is TGTGCCAGCTCACCAGGGAATTCGGGCAATCAGCCCCAGCATTTT.

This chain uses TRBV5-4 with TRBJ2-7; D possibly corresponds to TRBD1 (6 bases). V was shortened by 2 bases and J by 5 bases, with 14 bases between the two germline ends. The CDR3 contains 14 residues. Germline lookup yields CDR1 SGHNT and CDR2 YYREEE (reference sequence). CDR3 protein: CASSFAGVEDEQYF. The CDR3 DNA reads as TGTGCCAGCAGCTTCGCAGGGGTGGAGGACGAGCAGTACTTC.

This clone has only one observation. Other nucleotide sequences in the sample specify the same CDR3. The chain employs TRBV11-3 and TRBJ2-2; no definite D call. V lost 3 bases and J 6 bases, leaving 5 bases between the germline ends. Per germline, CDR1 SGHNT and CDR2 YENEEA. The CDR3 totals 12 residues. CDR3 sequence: CASSLLSGELFF. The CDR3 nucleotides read TGTGCCAGCAGCTTGCTTTCCGGGGAGCTGTTTTTT.

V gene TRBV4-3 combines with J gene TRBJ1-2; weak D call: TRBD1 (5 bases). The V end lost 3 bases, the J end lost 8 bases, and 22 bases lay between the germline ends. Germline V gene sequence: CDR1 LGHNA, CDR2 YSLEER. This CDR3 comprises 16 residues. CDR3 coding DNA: TGCGCCAGCAGCCAGAGCCGGGACCCCGTCGCGGGGGGCTACACCTTC. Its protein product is CASSQSRDPVAGGYTF.

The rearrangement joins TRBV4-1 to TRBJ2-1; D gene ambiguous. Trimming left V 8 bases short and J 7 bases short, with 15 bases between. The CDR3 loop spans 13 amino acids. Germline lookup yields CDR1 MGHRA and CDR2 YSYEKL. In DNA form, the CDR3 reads TGCGCCAGCGGCAGGCCATTGGGGAATGAGCAGTTCTTC. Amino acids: CASGRPLGNEQFF.

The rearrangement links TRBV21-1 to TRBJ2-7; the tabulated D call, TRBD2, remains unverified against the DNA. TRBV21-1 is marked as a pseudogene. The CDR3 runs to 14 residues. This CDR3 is CASNRGGRGYEQYF. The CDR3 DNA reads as TGTGCCAGCAACCGAGGGGGGAGGGGCTACGAGCAGTACTTC.

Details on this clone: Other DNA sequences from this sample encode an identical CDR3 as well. The CDR3 is CASSPGYGYTF. The CDR3 DNA is TGTGCCAGCTCACCAGGGTATGGCTACACCTTC. This chain links TRBV18 with TRBJ1-2, with D uncertain. The ends were cut back, 2 bases at V and 5 bases at J, with 3 bases in the middle. The CDR3 sequence is 11 residues long. Germline V CDR1 and CDR2: KGHSH, LQKENI. The variable domain in full, with the rest retrieved from reference TRBV18 and TRBJ1-2, is NAGVMQNPRHLVRRRGQEARLRCSPMKGHSHVYWYRQLPEEGLKFMVYLQKENIIDESGMPKERFSAEFPKEGPSILRIQQVVRGDSAAYFCASSPGYGYTFGSGTRLTVV.

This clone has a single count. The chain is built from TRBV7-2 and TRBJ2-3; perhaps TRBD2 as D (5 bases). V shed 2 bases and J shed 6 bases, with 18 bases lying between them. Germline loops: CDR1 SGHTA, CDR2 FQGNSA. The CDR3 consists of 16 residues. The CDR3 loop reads CASSLMETTIWDTQYF. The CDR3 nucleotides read TGTGCCAGCAGCTTAATGGAGACTACCATCTGGGATACGCAGTATTTT.

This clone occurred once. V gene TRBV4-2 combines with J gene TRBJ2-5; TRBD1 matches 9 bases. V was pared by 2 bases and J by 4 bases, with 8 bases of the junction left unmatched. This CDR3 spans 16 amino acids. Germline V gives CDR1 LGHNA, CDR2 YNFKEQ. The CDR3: CASSQPGQGARETQYF. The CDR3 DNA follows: TGTGCCAGCAGCCAACCGGGACAGGGAGCGAGAGAGACCCAGTACTTC.

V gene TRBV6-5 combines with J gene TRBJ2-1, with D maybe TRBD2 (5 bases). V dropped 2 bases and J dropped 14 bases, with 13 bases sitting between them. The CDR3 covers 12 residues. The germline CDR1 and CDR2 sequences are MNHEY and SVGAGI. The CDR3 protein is CASSYGGKEEFF. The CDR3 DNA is TGTGCCAGCAGTTACGGCGGCAAGGAGGAGTTCTTC.

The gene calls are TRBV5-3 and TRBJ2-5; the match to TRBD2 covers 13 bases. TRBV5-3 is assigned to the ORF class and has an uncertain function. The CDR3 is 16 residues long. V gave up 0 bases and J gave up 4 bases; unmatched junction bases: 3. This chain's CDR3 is CARSLGTSGRRETQYF. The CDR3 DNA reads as TGTGCCAGAAGCTTGGGGACTAGCGGGAGACGAGAGACCCAGTACTTC.

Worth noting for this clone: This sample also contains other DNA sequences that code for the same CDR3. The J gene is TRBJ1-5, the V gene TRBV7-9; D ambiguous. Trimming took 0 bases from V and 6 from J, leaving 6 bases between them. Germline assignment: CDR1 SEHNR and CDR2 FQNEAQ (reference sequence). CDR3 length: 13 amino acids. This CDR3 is CASSLAGSQPQHF. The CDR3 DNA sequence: TGTGCCAGCAGCTTAGCAGGGTCTCAGCCCCAGCATTTT.

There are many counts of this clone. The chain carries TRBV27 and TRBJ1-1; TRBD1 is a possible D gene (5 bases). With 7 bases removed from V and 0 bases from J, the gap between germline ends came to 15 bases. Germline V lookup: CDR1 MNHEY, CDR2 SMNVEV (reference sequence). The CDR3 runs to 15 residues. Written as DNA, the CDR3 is TGTGCCAGCACCCCCAGGGTGGCTGTGAACACTGAAGCTTTCTTT. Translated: CASTPRVAVNTEAFF.

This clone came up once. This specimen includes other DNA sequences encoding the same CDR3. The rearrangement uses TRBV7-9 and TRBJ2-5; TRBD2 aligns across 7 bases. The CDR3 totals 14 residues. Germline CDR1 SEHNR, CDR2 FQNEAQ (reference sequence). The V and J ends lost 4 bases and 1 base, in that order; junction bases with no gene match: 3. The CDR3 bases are TGTGCCAGCAGCTCCGGACTAGGCCAAGAGACCCAGTACTTC. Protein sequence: CASSSGLGQETQYF.

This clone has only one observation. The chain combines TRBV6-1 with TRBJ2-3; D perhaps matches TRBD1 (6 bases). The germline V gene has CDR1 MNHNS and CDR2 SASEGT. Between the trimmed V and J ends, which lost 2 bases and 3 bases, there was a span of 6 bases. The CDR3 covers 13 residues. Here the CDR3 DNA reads TGTGCCAGCAGTGAACAGGGGACAGATACGCAGTATTTT. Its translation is CASSEQGTDTQYF.

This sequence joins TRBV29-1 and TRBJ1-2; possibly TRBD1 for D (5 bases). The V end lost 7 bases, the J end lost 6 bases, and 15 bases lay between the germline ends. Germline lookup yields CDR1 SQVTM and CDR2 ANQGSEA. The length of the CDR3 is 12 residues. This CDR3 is CSAGGKHDGYTF. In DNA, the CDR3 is TGCAGCGCCGGGGGGAAGCATGATGGCTACACCTTC.

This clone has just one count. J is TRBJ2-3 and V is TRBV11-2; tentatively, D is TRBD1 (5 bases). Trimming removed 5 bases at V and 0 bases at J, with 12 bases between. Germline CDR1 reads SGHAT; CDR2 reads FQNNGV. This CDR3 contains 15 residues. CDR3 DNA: TGTGCCAGCAGCCCAGACAGTACTAGCACAGATACGCAGTATTTT. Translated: CASSPDSTSTDTQYF.

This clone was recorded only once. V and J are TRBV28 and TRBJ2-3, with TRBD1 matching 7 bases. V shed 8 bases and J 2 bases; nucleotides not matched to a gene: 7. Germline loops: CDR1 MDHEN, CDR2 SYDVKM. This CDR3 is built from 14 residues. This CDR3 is CASCRQGYTDTQYF. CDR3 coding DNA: TGTGCCAGCTGCAGACAGGGCTACACAGATACGCAGTATTTT.

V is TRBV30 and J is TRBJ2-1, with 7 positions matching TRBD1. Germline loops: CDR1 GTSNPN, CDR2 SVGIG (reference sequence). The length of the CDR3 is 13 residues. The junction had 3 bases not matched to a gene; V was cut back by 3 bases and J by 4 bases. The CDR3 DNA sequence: TGTGCCTGGAGAGGGACAGATTACAATGAGCAGTTCTTC. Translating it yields CAWRGTDYNEQFF.